The present entry profiles one T cell receptor (beta chain) with its context. The target antigen is unknown. CDR3 size: 16 residues. This sample is part of a study of OX40 agonist ivuxolimab in advanced cancers. In the study overall: Patients were roughly 87% male with ages about 20 to 79, mean about 65. Study-wide results and limits: It was not determined which antigens were specifically recognized by the peripheral T cells that had undergone clonal expansion. There was clonal expansion of CD4+ and CD8+ blood T cells by week 6 at 0.1 to 3.0 mg/kg.

Only in-frame clones appear in the TCRdb table, and some are missing; sequencing was by immunoSEQ multiplex PCR. The table records about 60,000 clones, approximately 86% of them present only once. This chain links TRBV21-1 with TRBJ2-5; TRBD2, the table's D call, was not compared with the DNA. TRBV21-1 is shown as a pseudogene. The sequence was collected from an adult with an advanced solid tumor such as melanoma, head and neck, liver or kidney cancer. The sample was CD4+ or CD8+ T cells sorted from blood, taken in a trial of the OX40 agonist ivuxolimab. CDR3 region: CASSKEGGRGQETQYF. The CDR3 nucleotides read TGTGCCAGCAGCAAAGAGGGAGGTAGGGGCCAAGAGACCCAGTACTTC.